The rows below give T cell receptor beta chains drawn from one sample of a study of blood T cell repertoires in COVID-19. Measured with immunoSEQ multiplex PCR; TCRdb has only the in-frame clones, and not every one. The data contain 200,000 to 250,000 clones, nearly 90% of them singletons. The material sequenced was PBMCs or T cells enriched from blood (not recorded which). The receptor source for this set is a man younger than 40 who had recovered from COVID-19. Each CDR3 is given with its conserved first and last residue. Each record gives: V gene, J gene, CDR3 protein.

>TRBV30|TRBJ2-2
CAWKGPRGQAGELFF
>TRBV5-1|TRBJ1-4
CASSLFSGNEKLFF
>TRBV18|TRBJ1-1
CASSPPSISGQQAFF
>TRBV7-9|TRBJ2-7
CASSLYPRGSYEQYF
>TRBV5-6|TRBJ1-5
CASSLAGTGSQPQHF
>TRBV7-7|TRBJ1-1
CASSLGQYTEAFF
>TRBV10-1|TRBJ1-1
CASSRGTEAFF
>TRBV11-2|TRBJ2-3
CASSLDSWDRGQDTQYF
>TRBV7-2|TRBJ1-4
CASSVNLAANEKLFF
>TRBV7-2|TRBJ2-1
CASSFTGSPKQFF
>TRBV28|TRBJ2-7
CASRPGQGGEQYF
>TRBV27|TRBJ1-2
CASSSPSGGTYGYTF
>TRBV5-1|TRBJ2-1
CASSLDGSSYNEQFF
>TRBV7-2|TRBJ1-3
CASRTGGAMGNTIYF
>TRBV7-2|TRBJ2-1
CASSSQPSGNEQFF
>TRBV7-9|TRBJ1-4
CASSSYRVSNEKLFF
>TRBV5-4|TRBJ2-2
CASSSAGLAGSSGELFF
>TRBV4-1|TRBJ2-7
CASSQGTGGSEQYF
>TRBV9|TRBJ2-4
CASSVTGTSKNIQYF
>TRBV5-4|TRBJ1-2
CASSLHTGYTF
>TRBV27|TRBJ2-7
CASRKGDRVPGIAEQYF
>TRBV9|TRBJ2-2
CASSVVTGGFGELFF
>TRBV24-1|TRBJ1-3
CATSDTSSGNTIYF
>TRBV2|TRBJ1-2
CASSDPSRGQGSSGYTF
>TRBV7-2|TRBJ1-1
CASRLRQATEAFF
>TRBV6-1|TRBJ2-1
CASSNPEDEQFF
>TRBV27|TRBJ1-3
CASSLAGSGNTIYF
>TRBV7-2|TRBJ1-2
CASSLATSGQGYYGYTF
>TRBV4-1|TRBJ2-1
CASSLSLGANEQFF
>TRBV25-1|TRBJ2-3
CASRVTGQGGLSTDTQYF
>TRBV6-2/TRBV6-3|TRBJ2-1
CASTPYYPYNEQFF
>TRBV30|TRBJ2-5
CAFAATGGPQETQYF
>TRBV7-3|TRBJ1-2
CASSLDRSRGYTF
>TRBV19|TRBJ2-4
CASKAGDLAKNIQYF
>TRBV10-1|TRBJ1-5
CASSALDRHSNQPQHF
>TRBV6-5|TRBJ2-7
CASSFGQAAYEQYF
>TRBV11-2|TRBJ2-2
CASSRTEGDTGELFF
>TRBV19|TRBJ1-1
CASSNQGNTEAFF
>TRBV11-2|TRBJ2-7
CASSFRVGETYEQYF
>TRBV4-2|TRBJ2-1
CASSQVAPRPGQGNSRFF
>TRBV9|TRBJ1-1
CASSVRDSRWNTEAFF
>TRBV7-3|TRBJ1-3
CASSFIVGDRHVNTIYF
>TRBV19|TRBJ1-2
CASSIAGGYTF
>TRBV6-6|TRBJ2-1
CASNPQAGNYNEQFF
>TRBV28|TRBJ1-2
CASSFGQHSYGYTF
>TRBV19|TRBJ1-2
CASSPLGVGYTF
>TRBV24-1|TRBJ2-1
CATGVAGEDEQFF
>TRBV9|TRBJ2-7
CASSVVGVGDSPSYEQYF
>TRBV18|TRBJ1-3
CASSPGTSSGNTIYF
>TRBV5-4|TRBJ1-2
CASSSDRGSWSGYTF
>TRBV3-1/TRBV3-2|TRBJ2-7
CASSQVLTYEQYF
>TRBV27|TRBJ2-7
CASSSFPGTEQYF
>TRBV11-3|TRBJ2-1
CASSFGGSHGNEQFF
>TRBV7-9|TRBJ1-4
CASSQRDRAVGEKLFF
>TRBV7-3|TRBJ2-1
CASSSDRDNEQFF
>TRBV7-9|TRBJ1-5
CASSRGTEPNQPQHF
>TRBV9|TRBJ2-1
CASSAKPQGFLDEQFF
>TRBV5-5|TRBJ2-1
CASSPRDRGYNEQFF